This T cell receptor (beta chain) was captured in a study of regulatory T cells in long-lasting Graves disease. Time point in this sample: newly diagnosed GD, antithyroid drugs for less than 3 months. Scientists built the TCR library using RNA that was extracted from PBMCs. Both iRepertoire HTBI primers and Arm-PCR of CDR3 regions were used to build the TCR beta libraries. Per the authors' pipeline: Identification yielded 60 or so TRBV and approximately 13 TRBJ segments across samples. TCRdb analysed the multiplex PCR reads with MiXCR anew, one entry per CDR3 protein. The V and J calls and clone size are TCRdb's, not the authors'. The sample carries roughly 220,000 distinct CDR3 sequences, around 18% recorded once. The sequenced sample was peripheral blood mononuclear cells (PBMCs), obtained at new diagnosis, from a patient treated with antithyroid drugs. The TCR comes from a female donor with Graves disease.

The CDR3 region is CASSFGLGGGEQYF. CDR3 coding DNA: TGTGCCAGCAGCTTTGGACTAGGAGGGGGCGAGCAGTACTTC. The chain has TRBV7-9 and TRBJ2-7; maybe TRBD2 (7 bases). V gave up 3 bases and J gave up 6 bases, with 15 bases separating them. The CDR3 is 14 amino acids. Looked up from germline, CDR1 is SEHNR and CDR2 is FQNEAQ (reference sequence).